The present T cell receptor beta chain was sequenced within a study of cytomegalovirus exposure and HLA in healthy donors. Comments on this clone: An end of the junction differs from the germline gene, which may be a read error.

The CDR3 extends over 15 amino acids. Germline V lookup: CDR1 GTSNPN, CDR2 SVGIG (reference sequence). The primer mix had 60 Vbeta and 13 Jbeta primers. This table comes from immunoSEQ multiplex PCR, and its TCRdb copy is limited to in-frame clones, with some not included. Of about 120,000 clones in the sample, roughly a tenth are singletons; the top ten hold 2.5% to 3.5%. Sequencing used PBMCs. The chain links TRBV30 to TRBJ2-3; TRBD2 matches at 8 bases. The clonotype originates from a man aged 25-40 years in good health and CMV-seronegative. The DNA for the CDR3 is TGTGCCTGGAGTGCGGGAGGGGTCCGAACAGATAAGCAGTATTTT. It is translated as CAWSAGGVRTDKQYF. Drawing the rest from reference TRBV30 and TRBJ2-3, the complete variable domain is SQTIHQWPATLVQPVGSPLSLECTVEGTSNPNLYWYRQAAGRGLQLLFYSVGIGQISSEVPQNLSASRPQDRQFILSSKKLLLSDSGFYLCAWSAGGVRTDKQYFGPGTRLTVL.